A single sample is the source of the 27 T cell receptor beta chains below, sequenced in a study of cytomegalovirus exposure and HLA in healthy donors. The data were produced by immunoSEQ multiplex PCR, yet TCRdb's version contains in-frame clones alone and is incomplete. The sample yields 130,000 to 150,000 clones, 80% to 90% seen once. Input material: PBMCs. The receptors shown here come from a woman younger than 45 in good health and CMV-seropositive.

This clone has only one observation. V and J are TRBV5-8 and TRBJ2-5; 10 nucleotides match TRBD1. There are 14 residues in the CDR3. Germline CDR1 SGHTS, CDR2 YDEGEE. Trimming took 4 bases from V and 4 from J; bases not matched to a gene: 4. The CDR3 DNA reads TGTGCCAGCAGCCACGGGACAGGGGCAGAGACCCAGTACTTC. Translation gives CASSHGTGAETQYF.

This chain joins TRBV6-5 and TRBJ2-7, with D perhaps matching TRBD2 (7 bases). There are 15 residues in the CDR3. Germline CDR1 reads MNHEY; CDR2 reads SVGAGI. V lost 2 bases to trimming and J lost 3 bases, with 14 bases between them. CDR3 sequence (DNA): TGTGCCAGCAGTTACGACCAGGGAGGGGGCTACGAGCAGTACTTC. Its translation: CASSYDQGGGYEQYF.

The chain carries TRBV2 and TRBJ2-7; D unclear. The germline gives CDR1 SNHLY, CDR2 FYNNEI. The CDR3 sequence is 13 residues long. Trimming pared 8 bases from V and 2 bases from J, leaving 13 bases between. The CDR3 reads CASSINPAYEQYF. The CDR3 nucleotides are TGTGCCAGCTCTATCAACCCGGCCTACGAGCAGTACTTC.

The chain couples TRBV19 to TRBJ2-6, with D tentatively TRBD2 (5 bases). This CDR3 has 15 residues. From germline, CDR1 is LNHDA and CDR2 SQIVND (reference sequence). V was clipped by 7 bases and J by 2 bases, with 12 bases between them. The DNA for the CDR3 is TGTGCCAGTAACCCGGGGTCAACTGGGGCCAACGTCCTGACTTTC. Protein: CASNPGSTGANVLTF.

The rearrangement links TRBV19 to TRBJ2-1; 8 bases line up with TRBD2. Looked up from germline, CDR1 is LNHDA and CDR2 is SQIVND (reference sequence). The CDR3 sequence is 14 residues long. V shed 8 bases, J shed 6 bases, and the junction held 9 bases outside the gene matches. The CDR3 coding sequence is TGTGCCAGTGATAGCGGGGCTTCTATCAATGAGCAGTTCTTC. Its translation: CASDSGASINEQFF.

V and J are TRBV19 and TRBJ2-7; D remains unclear. CDR1 is LNHDA, CDR2 SQIVND, per germline (reference sequence). With 5 bases removed from V and 2 bases from J, the gap between germline ends came to 16 bases. CDR3 length: 15 amino acids. Here the CDR3 DNA reads TGTGCCAGTAGTGAGGATTCGAGAGGTCCCTACGAGCAGTACTTC. This translates into CASSEDSRGPYEQYF.

V is TRBV19 and J is TRBJ2-1; TRBD1 matches 7 bases. CDR1 is LNHDA, CDR2 SQIVND, per germline (reference sequence). The V segment lost 5 bases and the J segment 1 base; nucleotides outside the gene matches: 14. The CDR3 length is 18 residues. The CDR3 here is CASSWTGVALLSYNEQFF. The CDR3 coding sequence is TGTGCCAGTAGTTGGACAGGCGTAGCCCTTCTTTCCTACAATGAGCAGTTCTTC.

The chain is built from TRBV7-9 and TRBJ2-7, with 9 bases matching TRBD1. CDR1 SEHNR and CDR2 FQNEAQ come from the germline V gene (reference sequence). The ends lost 5 bases at V and 6 bases at J; junction bases unmatched: 2. The length of the CDR3 is 12 residues. CDR3 coding DNA: TGTGCCAGCAGCACAGGGGGCGCCGAGCAGTACTTC. Its protein product is CASSTGGAEQYF.

The chain couples TRBV5-1 to TRBJ2-1; TRBD1 aligns across 10 bases. J lost 6 bases, V lost 0 bases, and 6 bases had no gene match. The CDR3 is made up of 16 amino acids. Per germline, CDR1 SGHRS and CDR2 YFSETQ. This chain's CDR3 is CASSLAPGQGSNEQFF. DNA for the CDR3: TGCGCCAGCAGCTTGGCCCCGGGACAGGGGAGCAATGAGCAGTTCTTC.

In DNA form, the CDR3 reads TGCGCCAGCAGCACGACTAGCGGGAGGGCCGACGAGCAGTACTTC. It yields the protein CASSTTSGRADEQYF. The chain couples TRBV4-1 to TRBJ2-7; 14 nucleotides align to TRBD2. The CDR3 runs to 15 residues. Germline CDR1 reads MGHRA; CDR2 reads YSYEKL. V trimming: 5 bases; J trimming: 5 bases; junction bases outside the gene matches: 5.

The rearrangement joins TRBV10-2 to TRBJ2-1; D is perhaps TRBD1 (6 bases). V shed 7 bases and J shed 7 bases, with 26 bases lying between them. The CDR3 covers 17 residues. Germline loops: CDR1 WSHSY, CDR2 SAAADI. The CDR3 region is CASTEHRGGGAGNEQFF. DNA for the CDR3: TGCGCCAGCACCGAACATAGGGGTGGGGGCGCAGGGAATGAGCAGTTCTTC.

This chain uses TRBV28 with TRBJ1-5; perhaps TRBD1 as D (5 bases). The CDR3 sequence is 15 residues long. Trimming removed 5 bases from V and 2 bases from J, with 13 bases in between. Per germline, CDR1 MDHEN and CDR2 SYDVKM. CDR3 DNA sequence: TGTGCCAGCAGTGGACCAGGGATGGGCAATCAGCCCCAGCATTTT. It codes for CASSGPGMGNQPQHF.

V and J are TRBV2 and TRBJ2-7, with D perhaps matching TRBD1 (6 bases). CDR1 SNHLY and CDR2 FYNNEI come from the germline V gene. V lost 7 bases and J 5 bases, leaving 18 bases between the germline ends. This CDR3 comprises 14 residues. The CDR3 coding sequence is TGTGCCAGCACTCGAACGGCAGGGGTCGACGAGCAGTACTTC. Amino acids: CASTRTAGVDEQYF.

V usage is TRBV28 and J usage is TRBJ1-2; the D gene is possibly TRBD1 (5 bases). Per the germline V gene, CDR1 is MDHEN and CDR2 is SYDVKM. CDR3 size: 18 residues. Trimming removed 3 bases from V and 0 bases from J, with 20 bases in between. CDR3 amino acids: CASSFAMVAGIPNYGYTF. In DNA form, the CDR3 reads TGTGCCAGCAGTTTTGCCATGGTGGCAGGGATCCCTAACTATGGCTACACCTTC.

The chain has TRBV2 and TRBJ2-3; D is ambiguous. From germline, CDR1 is SNHLY and CDR2 FYNNEI. The V gene lost 4 bases and the J gene lost 4 bases, with 6 bases spanning the gap. The CDR3 extends over 12 amino acids. CDR3 residues: CASSVVADTQYF. In DNA form, the CDR3 reads TGTGCCAGCAGTGTAGTTGCAGATACGCAGTATTTT.

The V and J genes are TRBV27 and TRBJ2-7; 9 bases fit TRBD1. The CDR3 contains 16 residues. Germline CDR1 reads MNHEY; CDR2 reads SMNVEV (reference sequence). V trimming: 5 bases; J trimming: 6 bases; junction bases outside the gene matches: 14. This CDR3 is CASSHHRGLNLLEQYF. CDR3 bases: TGTGCCAGCAGTCACCACAGGGGGCTGAACTTACTCGAGCAGTACTTC.

The chain uses TRBV7-2 and TRBJ2-3; TRBD1 is a possible D gene (5 bases). Germline V gene lookup returns CDR1 SGHTA and CDR2 FQGNSA. V was shortened by 0 bases and J by 10 bases, with 17 bases between the two germline ends. There are 15 residues in the CDR3. Written as DNA, the CDR3 is TGTGCCAGCAGCTTAGCAAGGGGCACCCCTTGGGCGCAGTATTTT. Translating it yields CASSLARGTPWAQYF.

The CDR3 protein is CASSLYDRYNEQFF. CDR3 nucleotides: TGTGCCAGCAGTTTATATGACAGATACAATGAGCAGTTCTTC. The V call is TRBV27, the J call TRBJ2-1; D is possibly TRBD1 (5 bases). Germline CDR1 MNHEY, CDR2 SMNVEV (reference sequence). CDR3 length equals 14 residues. Trimming cost V 1 base and J 4 bases, with 8 bases left between them.

This clone was seen only a few times. The V and J genes are TRBV18 and TRBJ2-7, with a weak D call TRBD1 (6 bases). Trimming removed 1 base from V and 3 bases from J, with 7 bases in between. The CDR3 has 13 residues. Germline V gene sequence: CDR1 KGHSH, CDR2 LQKENI. The CDR3 here is CASSPLDSYEQYF. The CDR3 region has the DNA TGTGCCAGCTCACCACTGGACAGCTACGAGCAGTACTTC.

About this clone itself: The sample contains more than one DNA sequence encoding this CDR3. The chain recombines TRBV18 with TRBJ2-3; D gene uncertain. V lost 3 bases and J lost 6, with 7 bases in between. This CDR3 is 12 amino acids long. Germline CDR1 and CDR2: KGHSH and LQKENI. CDR3 sequence (DNA): TGTGCCAGCTCACCGATCAGTGATACGCAGTATTTT. It yields the protein CASSPISDTQYF.

The chain uses TRBV7-8 and TRBJ1-3, with D unclear. Germline V gene lookup returns CDR1 SGHVS and CDR2 FQNEAQ. The length of the CDR3 is 15 residues. Trimming took 3 bases from V and 2 from J, leaving 11 bases between them. CDR3 sequence: CASSLFERTGNTIYF. The CDR3 bases are TGTGCCAGCAGCTTGTTCGAGCGAACTGGAAACACCATATATTTT.

This clone is a singleton in its sample. This chain links TRBV6-5 with TRBJ2-4; 8 bases agree with TRBD2. This CDR3 has 13 residues. Germline trimming cut 8 bases from V and 2 bases from J; bases unmatched to any gene: 2. Germline values: CDR1 MNHEY, CDR2 SVGAGI. CDR3 nucleotide sequence: TGTGCCAGCGCGGGGGGCTCCAAAAACATTCAGTACTTC. Translated, it gives CASAGGSKNIQYF.

As concerns this clone: The same CDR3 arises from other DNA sequences in this sample as well. V gene TRBV5-1 combines with J gene TRBJ1-1; D is undetermined. V was shortened by 0 bases and J by 4 bases, with 7 bases between the two germline ends. In germline, CDR1 is SGHRS, CDR2 YFSETQ. The CDR3 is 13 amino acids. The CDR3 here is CASSLGGGTEAFF. The CDR3 region has the DNA TGCGCCAGCAGCTTGGGAGGTGGCACTGAAGCTTTCTTT.

This clone has a single count. The V gene is TRBV28, the J gene TRBJ1-6; D is possibly TRBD1 (5 bases). CDR3 length: 15 residues. CDR1 is MDHEN, CDR2 SYDVKM, per germline. Between the trimmed V and J ends, which lost 2 bases and 10 bases, there was a span of 15 bases. CDR3 nucleotide sequence: TGTGCCAGCAGTTTACCGGGACTCGTGGGCTCACCCCTCCACTTT. As protein: CASSLPGLVGSPLHF.

The CDR3 is CASSASGQRQPQHF. The CDR3 DNA reads as TGTGCCAGCAGTGCAAGTGGACAGCGTCAGCCCCAGCATTTT. The V and J genes are TRBV28 and TRBJ1-5; perhaps TRBD1 as D (6 bases). Trimming took off 5 bases at V and 6 bases at J, with 14 bases between the two ends. CDR3 length: 14 amino acids. CDR1 and CDR2 from the germline V gene are MDHEN and SYDVKM.

The chain has TRBV9 and TRBJ2-1; 7 positions match TRBD1. J was trimmed by 0 bases and V by 3 bases; bases with no gene match: 3. Germline V gene data show CDR1 as SGDLS and CDR2 as YYNGEE. CDR3 size: 15 residues. The CDR3 region is CASSGTGSSYNEQFF. The CDR3 nucleotides read TGTGCCAGCAGCGGGACAGGAAGCTCCTACAATGAGCAGTTCTTC. The whole variable domain, filled in from reference TRBV9 and TRBJ2-1, reads DSGVTQTPKHLITATGQRVTLRCSPRSGDLSVYWYQQSLDQGLQFLIQYYNGEERAKGNILERFSAQQFPDLHSELNLSSLELGDSALYFCASSGTGSSYNEQFFGPGTRLTVL.

The chain joins TRBV19 to TRBJ2-7; 10 bases fit TRBD2. The CDR3 loop spans 14 amino acids. The trim removed 5 bases at V and 2 bases at J, leaving 3 bases unmatched. Germline V lookup: CDR1 LNHDA, CDR2 SQIVND (reference sequence). Here the CDR3 reads CASSPLAGAYEQYF. CDR3 in DNA: TGTGCCAGTAGTCCGCTAGCGGGAGCCTACGAGCAGTACTTC.